This TCR beta chain was profiled in a study of T cell responses to AZD1222 COVID-19 vaccine (dated by TCRdb to the early 2020s). At the level of the whole study: AZD1222 recipients given second doses at about 4 weeks or at about 12 weeks were pooled, since spike-specific TCR depth and breadth were not found to differ between the two schedules. TCR sequencing covered 233 trial participants: 200 to 220 given two doses of AZD1222 and about 26 given two doses of MenACWY control vaccine. Trial participants were enrolled by age into subgroups of 18-55, 56-69 and 70-plus years, and around 150, 28 and 57 TCR-sequenced participants, respectively, were included in these subgroups.

This specimen's time point label, per the study, means: baseline before first vaccination. Vaccinee samples came from UK trials COV001 and COV002, including a single-blind randomized controlled phase 2/3 trial of AZD1222 (ChAdOx1 nCoV-19) in healthy adults. For TCRbeta chain sequencing, PBMC samples were collected from trial participants at day 0 and at day 28 after the second dose. Paper-wide results and their limitations: Because no samples from the day 14 peak response were available, repertoires could be characterized only after the peak T cell response. Epitopes outside the regions mutated in the B.1.351 and B.1.1.7 variants were reportedly recognized by nearly half of the unique spike-specific TCRs. Vaccine-associated CD4 TCRs spanned the whole spike protein, with dominant responses in regions 160-218 and 743-854. In the small 56-69-year group, the increase in depth fell short of significance, most likely because of low power. Most participants were white British and females outnumbered males, and the authors suggested that clonal diversity may have been underestimated. Conclusions about previously exposed vaccinees are limited, since just 5 or 6 AZD1222 recipients were seropositive for SARS-CoV-2 at baseline. A significant rise in spike-specific TCR breadth and depth was observed after two AZD1222 doses relative to day 0 and relative to MenACWY recipients.

As regards this clone: Its cognate antigen has yet to be identified. Base-call qualities are not available, and no considerably larger clone is one nucleotide away.

CDR3 length: 13 amino acids, cysteine to phenylalanine. Only CDR3 DNA is held: 39 bases, read in frame from base 1. V is pared back by 6 bases and J by 2 bases, with 10 bases lying between the germline termini. Via the germline V gene, CDR1 is SNHLY and CDR2 FYNNEI. The CDR3 regions of human TCRbeta chains were subjected to immunosequencing. The source study handled its data this way. Repertoire TCRs were matched against a reference library of SARS-CoV-2-specific TCRs generated with the MIRA antigen-specificity platform. Breadth was defined as the fraction of unique TCRs that were SARS-CoV-2-associated, and depth was defined as the fraction of total T cells that were SARS-CoV-2-associated. Using the MIRA data, every spike-specific TCR was mapped to the spike region that the TCR reacted to and assigned to either a CD4 or a CD8 class. Log10-transformed breadth and depth values were compared by one-way ANOVA with Sidak's multiple comparisons tests. The table comes from immuneACCESS by way of TCRdb, which keeps in-frame sequences with V and J called. Part of the clones is missing from these tables; in studies checked, under half for an unresolved V gene and the rest for unknown reasons. For V, J and clone size, that table is used; D and trimming come from the DNA. This sample is represented by 130,000 or so clones; more than 80% of them were singletons. Clones ranked in the top ten supply roughly 5% of the sample.

The clonotype comes from an adult in good health. Sequences were derived from peripheral blood, sampled on day 0 of AZD1222 vaccination. The rearrangement joined TRBV2 to TRBJ1-2; no D gene call is confident. CDR3 region: CASRQGPNYGYTF. The nucleotide sequence reads as follows: TGTGCCAGCAGGCAAGGACCCAACTATGGCTACACCTTC.